This TCR beta chain was profiled in a study of T-cell reconstitution after alpha-beta-depleted transplantation in children. Study findings and constraints: Among T cells one year after transplant, newly produced cells accounted for most counts and diversity. TCRbeta diversity was high at day 60 in some patients (a result of surviving recipient T cells and thymic progenitors). Reports say that about two months after transplant, the alpha-beta T cells came out of several hundred graft clones that had expanded.

This CDR3 comprises 17 residues. Per the germline V gene, CDR1 is LGHNT and CDR2 is FRNRAP. Trimming left V 0 bases short and J 5 bases short, with 18 bases between. As regards this clonotype: Its antigen is as yet unknown.

Unique molecular identifiers tagged the TCRbeta library. TCRdb itself ran the PCR reads through MiXCR, one entry per CDR3 protein. The sample holds about 830,000 distinct CDR3 sequences, under 20% seen once. This sequence was found in a male patient younger than 18 who had a stem cell transplant for acute lymphoblastic leukemia, so the T cells may come from the graft donor. The material was PBMCs, mostly from graft donor cells, obtained 360 days after TCRalphabeta/CD19-depleted stem cell transplant. The V and J genes are TRBV12-5 and TRBJ2-3; a weak D match, TRBD2 (6 bases). The CDR3 nucleotides read TGTGCTAGTGGTTTGGTGGGTCCTCGTCCCGGGGGAGATACGCAGTATTTT. It is translated as CASGLVGPRPGGDTQYF.